The 18 T cell receptor beta chains below come from one sample, sequenced in a study of response to subunit inactivated influenza vaccine. Via MiXCR, TCRdb re-called the RT-PCR reads, giving one row per CDR3 protein. This sample has about 780,000 distinct CDR3 sequences, with about 18% found just once. This material consisted of PBMCs from blood, taken 4 to 6 days after vaccination. These receptors originate from a man aged 50 or older who received an inactivated influenza vaccine.

The chain links TRBV3-1 to TRBJ2-1; D tentatively reads TRBD1 or TRBD2 (6 bases each). The germline CDR1 and CDR2 sequences are LGHDT and YNNKEL (reference sequence). V dropped 3 bases and J dropped 7 bases, with 10 bases sitting between them. There are 13 residues in the CDR3. CDR3 residues: CASSQGGPNEQFF. The CDR3 nucleotides are TGTGCCAGCAGCCAGGGGGGCCCGAATGAGCAGTTCTTC.

V gene TRBV7-8 combines with J gene TRBJ1-5; TRBD1 might be the D (5 bases). Between the trimmed V and J ends, which lost 5 bases and 7 bases, there was a span of 15 bases. The CDR3 loop spans 14 amino acids. Germline V gives CDR1 SGHVS, CDR2 FQNEAQ. The CDR3 loop is CASSPAGGRQPQHF. The CDR3 DNA is TGTGCCAGCAGCCCAGCGGGGGGTAGACAGCCCCAGCATTTT.

V is TRBV5-1 and J is TRBJ2-3, with 7 bases identical to TRBD2. With 1 base clipped from V and 0 bases from J, the junction kept 14 bases outside the gene matches. The length of the CDR3 is 19 residues. Germline CDR1 SGHRS, CDR2 YFSETQ. The CDR3 loop reads CASSLRASGQAYSTDTQYF. The CDR3 DNA reads TGCGCCAGCAGCTTGCGGGCTAGCGGCCAAGCGTATAGCACAGATACGCAGTATTTT.

This clonotype was found a few times. The V call is TRBV7-9, the J call TRBJ1-4; D is uncertain. CDR1 and CDR2 from the germline V gene are SEHNR and FQNEAQ (reference sequence). V shed 6 bases and J shed 1 base, with 6 bases lying between them. The CDR3 covers 13 residues. Written as DNA, the CDR3 is TGTGCCAGCAGAAGATTAACTAATGAAAAACTGTTTTTT. Translating gives CASRRLTNEKLFF. Together with reference TRBV7-9 and TRBJ1-4, the CDR3 gives the full variable domain: DTGVSQNPRHKITKRGQNVTFRCDPISEHNRLYWYRQTLGQGPEFLTYFQNEAQLEKSRLLSDRFSAERPKGSFSTLEIQRTEQGDSAMYLCASRRLTNEKLFFGSGTQLSVL.

This clonotype was seen more than once but under ten times. The rearrangement joins TRBV14 to TRBJ2-7, with TRBD2 matching 9 bases. This CDR3 spans 15 amino acids. Looked up from germline, CDR1 is SGHDN and CDR2 is FVKESK. With 3 bases clipped from V and 3 bases from J, the junction kept 6 bases outside the gene matches. The DNA of the CDR3 is TGTGCCAGCAGCCATTTAGCGGGAGAGAACTACGAGCAGTACTTC. Amino acid sequence: CASSHLAGENYEQYF.

V and J are TRBV10-3 and TRBJ1-6; perhaps TRBD1 as D (6 bases). CDR1 is ENHRY and CDR2 is SYGVKD in the germline V gene. The CDR3 loop spans 15 amino acids. The germline V and J ends were trimmed by 4 bases and 9 bases, with 16 bases remaining between them. The CDR3 loop reads CAISVRVQGGSPLHF. The CDR3 DNA follows: TGTGCCATCAGTGTAAGGGTACAGGGCGGTTCACCCCTCCACTTT.

J is TRBJ2-7 and V is TRBV3-1, with 7 bases matching TRBD2. The CDR3 consists of 16 residues. The germline gives CDR1 LGHDT, CDR2 YNNKEL (reference sequence). J lost 2 bases, V lost 10 bases, and 17 bases had no gene match. CDR3 sequence: CATSRVAGEGPYEQYF. The CDR3 bases are TGTGCCACCTCCCGGGTGGCGGGAGAAGGCCCCTACGAGCAGTACTTC.

The genes are TRBV10-3 and TRBJ2-3; a possible D gene is TRBD1 (6 bases). V lost 6 bases and J lost 3, with 13 bases in between. The CDR3 totals 14 residues. CDR1 and CDR2 from the germline V gene are ENHRY and SYGVKD. The DNA for the CDR3 is TGTGCCATCAGACAGGGCAGCGGAACAGATACGCAGTATTTT. Its translation is CAIRQGSGTDTQYF.

V gene TRBV6-2 or TRBV6-3 combines with J gene TRBJ2-7, with 8 positions matching TRBD1. The CDR3 length is 14 residues. V lost 2 bases and J lost 4; bases outside the gene matches: 4. CDR1 MNHEY and CDR2 SVGEGT come from the germline V gene. DNA of the CDR3: TGTGCCAGCAGTTACGACGGGACAGGATACGAGCAGTACTTC. Amino acid sequence: CASSYDGTGYEQYF.

CDR3 sequence: CASSPGPTSSYEQYF. CDR3 nucleotide sequence: TGCGCCAGCAGCCCGGGCCCCACAAGTTCCTACGAGCAGTACTTC. The J gene is TRBJ2-7, the V gene TRBV5-1, with D unclear. CDR3 length: 15 residues. Germline V CDR1 and CDR2: SGHRS, YFSETQ. V gave up 4 bases and J gave up 1 base, with 15 bases separating them.

Only a few counts were recorded for this clonotype. This CDR3 reads CSARDIYVNSPLHF. The CDR3 region has the DNA TGCAGTGCTAGAGATATTTATGTAAATTCACCCCTCCACTTT. The rearrangement uses TRBV20-1 and TRBJ1-6, with D unresolved. The CDR3 consists of 14 residues. V lost 0 bases, J lost 7 bases, and 10 bases lay in between. In germline, CDR1 is DFQATT, CDR2 SNEGSKA (reference sequence).

This clonotype was recorded many times. CDR3 protein: CASSPPGTSGFSTYNEQFF. The CDR3 region has the DNA TGTGCCAGCAGCCCTCCCGGGACTAGCGGGTTCTCTACCTACAATGAGCAGTTCTTC. The chain recombines TRBV4-2 with TRBJ2-1, with 12 bases that match TRBD2. The CDR3 consists of 19 residues. CDR1 is LGHNA and CDR2 is YNFKEQ in the germline V gene. Trimming took 4 bases from V and 2 from J; bases not matched to a gene: 12.

CDR3 DNA: TGTGCCACCAGCCCCGGGACAGGGGCTCGAAATGAGCAGTTCTTC. It specifies CATSPGTGARNEQFF. The V call is TRBV24-1, the J call TRBJ2-1; 10 bases are a match to TRBD1. Trimming cost V 7 bases and J 7 bases; bases outside gene matches: 9. The CDR3 extends over 15 amino acids. CDR1 is KGHDR, CDR2 SFDVKD, per germline.

This clonotype was detected a few times. The chain is built from TRBV28 and TRBJ2-7; 8 positions agree with TRBD1. The CDR3 has 14 amino acids. In germline, CDR1 is MDHEN, CDR2 SYDVKM. Trimming cost V 5 bases and J 4 bases; bases outside gene matches: 7. The CDR3 DNA reads as TGTGCCAGCAGTCTCATACAGGGGGTGTACGAGCAGTACTTC. It encodes CASSLIQGVYEQYF.

This chain joins TRBV12-3 or TRBV12-4 and TRBJ1-6; tentatively, D is TRBD1 (5 bases). V was trimmed by 3 bases and J by 9 bases, leaving 15 bases between them. This CDR3 is built from 15 residues. The CDR3 DNA sequence: TGTGCCAGCAGTTTGGGTTACGGGGGTGGTTCACCCCTCCACTTT. Protein product: CASSLGYGGGSPLHF.

This chain joins TRBV7-9 and TRBJ2-2, with a possible D match to TRBD1 (5 bases). Trimming removed 2 bases from V and 3 bases from J, with 10 bases in between. The CDR3 is 15 residues long. Germline values: CDR1 SEHNR, CDR2 FQNEAQ (reference sequence). DNA for the CDR3: TGTGCCAGCAGCTTATTACGACAGTACACCGGGGAGCTGTTTTTT. Translation gives CASSLLRQYTGELFF.

The chain recombines TRBV6-5 with TRBJ2-2; unclear D gene. Deletions cut 4 bases from V and 3 bases from J, with 15 bases between. CDR1 is MNHEY and CDR2 is SVGAGI in the germline V gene. The CDR3 loop spans 16 amino acids. DNA of the CDR3: TGTGCCAGCAGTTCTGTGCTCCTGGCGGACACCGGGGAGCTGTTTTTT. Residues: CASSSVLLADTGELFF.

This clonotype occurred a few times. The rearrangement joins TRBV12-3 or TRBV12-4 to TRBJ2-1; D tentatively fits TRBD1 or TRBD2 (5 bases each). This CDR3 region has 13 residues. V lost 7 bases and J lost 9, with 16 bases in between. For the CDR3, the DNA is TGTGCCAGCACGCCGGGACCAACGGGTGAGCAGTTCTTC. It yields the protein CASTPGPTGEQFF.